The clone carrying this T cell receptor beta chain appeared once. Its antigen remains unidentified. The authors split each subset's genomic DNA evenly across several immunoSEQ plates. Profiling relied on immunoSEQ multiplex PCR, and the TCRdb table lists in-frame clones only, not all of them. Of 2 million to 3 million clones listed, approximately 93% are singletons. V shed 3 bases and J 3 bases; nucleotides not matched to a gene: 5. CDR1 SGDLS and CDR2 YYNGEE come from the germline V gene. The CDR3 sequence is 17 residues long. This sample stems from a study of shared clonotypes between healthy human individuals. Across the study: Used for every donor were three CD4 naive, three CD4 memory, two CD8 naive and one CD8 memory plate.

Findings and caveats of the study: With few donors, the genetic and exposure-history diversity represented was limited.

All donors were Caucasian adults living in Nashville, Tennessee. The gene calls are TRBV9 and TRBJ2-3, with TRBD2 matching 15 bases. Sample: naive CD4+ T cells from PBMCs. The subset here: CD45RA+ positively selected. The TCR was taken from a man between 18 and 35 years old in good health. Some clones in this sample may be carry-over from other donors' samples. The CDR3 nucleotides read TGTGCCAGCAGCGCCGGGACTAGCGGGAGGATGACAGATACGCAGTATTTT. Encoded protein: CASSAGTSGRMTDTQYF.